The clone carrying this TCR beta chain was detected a few times. Other DNA sequences in the sample encode the same CDR3. This sample was included in a study of blood T cell repertoires in COVID-19. Overall study: COVID-19 samples collected from the United States, Italy and Spain covered acute and convalescent phases.

TCRdb keeps only in-frame clones here, not all; method: immunoSEQ multiplex PCR. The sample lists some 510,000 clones, around nine tenths seen once, with 1.5% to 2% in the top ten. Two negative PCRs, clearance, or symptom resolution were required of recovered Cohort 3 donors. The sequenced sample was PBMCs or T cells enriched from blood (not recorded which). This TCR was recovered from a woman in her thirties or forties who had recovered from COVID-19.

The CDR3 bases are TGCGCCAGCAGCTTGGCTGCGGGAGAGTACAATGAGCAGTTCTTC. Translation gives CASSLAAGEYNEQFF. V gene TRBV5-1 combines with J gene TRBJ2-1, with 7 bases identical to TRBD2. The CDR3 extends over 15 amino acids. Germline values: CDR1 SGHRS, CDR2 YFSETQ. Unmatched junction bases numbered 4, after V lost 0 bases and J lost 4 bases.